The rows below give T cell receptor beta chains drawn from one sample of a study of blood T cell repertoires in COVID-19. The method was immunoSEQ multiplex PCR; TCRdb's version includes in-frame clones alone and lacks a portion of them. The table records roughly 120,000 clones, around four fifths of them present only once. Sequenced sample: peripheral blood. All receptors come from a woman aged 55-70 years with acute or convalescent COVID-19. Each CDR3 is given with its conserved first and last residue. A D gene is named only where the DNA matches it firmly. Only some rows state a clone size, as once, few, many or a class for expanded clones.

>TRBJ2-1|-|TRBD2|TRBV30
CAWSGLGHNEQFF
TGTGCCTGGAGCGGACTAGGCCACAATGAGCAGTTCTTC
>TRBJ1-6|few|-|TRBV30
CAWMAGSDSPLHF
TGTGCCTGGATGGCAGGGTCTGATTCACCCCTCCACTTT
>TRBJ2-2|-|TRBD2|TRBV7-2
CASNLPTSGVNTGELFF
TGTGCCAGCAACCTACCGACTAGCGGGGTTAACACCGGGGAGCTGTTTTTT
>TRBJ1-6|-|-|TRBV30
CAWTPGSTYNSPLHF
TGTGCCTGGACCCCCGGGAGTACATATAATTCACCCCTCCACTTT
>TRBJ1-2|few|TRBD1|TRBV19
CASNTGGYGYTF
TGTGCCAGTAATACAGGGGGATATGGCTACACCTTC
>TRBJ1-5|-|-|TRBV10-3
CAISSGQQIGGNQPQHF
TGTGCCATCAGCTCGGGCCAGCAGATAGGGGGCAATCAGCCCCAGCATTTT
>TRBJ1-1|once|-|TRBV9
CASSVYDRNTEAFF
TGTGCCAGCAGCGTATACGACAGGAACACTGAAGCTTTCTTT
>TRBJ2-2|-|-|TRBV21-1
CAPHNRGQNTGELFF
TGTGCCCCCCACAACAGGGGGCAAAACACCGGGGAGCTGTTTTTT
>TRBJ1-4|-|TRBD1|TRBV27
CASSLLGQGEEKLFF
TGTGCCAGCAGTTTATTGGGACAGGGGGAAGAAAAACTGTTTTTT
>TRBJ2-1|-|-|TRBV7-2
CASSFPGVWNEQFF
TGTGCCAGCAGCTTCCCGGGGGTCTGGAATGAGCAGTTCTTC
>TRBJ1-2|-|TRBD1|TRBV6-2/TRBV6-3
CASSQPPGGDGYGYTF
TGTGCCAGCAGCCAGCCTCCAGGGGGAGATGGCTATGGCTACACCTTC
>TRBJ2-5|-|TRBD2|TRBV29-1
CSVEPGLAQTQYF
TGCAGCGTTGAGCCGGGACTAGCGCAGACCCAGTACTTC
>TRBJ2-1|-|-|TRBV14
CASSLGTPYNEQFF
TGTGCCAGCAGCCTGGGGACTCCCTACAATGAGCAGTTCTTC
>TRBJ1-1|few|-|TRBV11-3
CASSRVGGNTEAFF
TGTGCCAGCAGCAGGGTCGGGGGGAACACTGAAGCTTTCTTT
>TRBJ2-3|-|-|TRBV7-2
CASSLAFDGGRTDTQYF
TGTGCCAGCAGCTTAGCTTTCGACGGGGGACGCACAGATACGCAGTATTTT
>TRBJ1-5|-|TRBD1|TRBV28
CASDRQGSNQPQHF
TGTGCCAGCGACCGACAGGGAAGCAATCAGCCCCAGCATTTT
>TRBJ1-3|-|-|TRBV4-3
CASSQVVALSGNTIYF
TGCGCCAGCAGCCAAGTTGTGGCCCTCTCTGGAAACACCATATATTTT
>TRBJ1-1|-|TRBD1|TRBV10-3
CATERRGQGRNTEAFF
TGTGCCACCGAGAGGAGGGGACAGGGAAGGAACACTGAAGCTTTCTTT
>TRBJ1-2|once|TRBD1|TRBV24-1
CATSDLTGDYGYTF
TGTGCCACCAGTGACCTGACAGGGGACTATGGCTACACCTTC
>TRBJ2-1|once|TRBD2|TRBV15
CATSSYGGGNNEQFF
TGTGCCACCAGCAGCTATGGCGGGGGTAACAATGAGCAGTTCTTC
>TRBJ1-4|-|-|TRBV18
CASSPRRGLEKLFF
TGTGCCAGCTCACCTCGACGGGGTTTGGAAAAACTGTTTTTT
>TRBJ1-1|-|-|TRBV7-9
CASRRNRAPNTEAFF
TGTGCCAGCAGACGCAACAGGGCCCCGAACACTGAAGCTTTCTTT
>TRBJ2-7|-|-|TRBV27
CASSLSRSSYEQYF
TGTGCCAGCAGTTTATCCCGTAGCTCCTACGAGCAGTACTTC
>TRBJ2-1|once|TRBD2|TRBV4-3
CASSHSGGRGEQFF
TGCGCCAGCAGCCATAGCGGGGGTCGCGGTGAGCAGTTCTTC
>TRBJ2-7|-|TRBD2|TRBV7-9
CASSPGLAGAYEQYF
TGTGCCAGCAGCCCCGGACTAGCGGGGGCCTACGAGCAGTACTTC
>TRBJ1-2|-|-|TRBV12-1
CARRSGGYYGYTF
TGTGCCAGGAGGTCAGGGGGCTACTATGGCTACACCTTC
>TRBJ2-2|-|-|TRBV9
CASTRVTGELFF
TGTGCCAGCACCAGGGTAACCGGGGAGCTGTTTTTT
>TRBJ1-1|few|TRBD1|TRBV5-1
CASSSQGSEAFF
TGCGCCAGCAGCTCACAGGGGTCGGAAGCTTTCTTT
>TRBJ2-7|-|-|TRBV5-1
CASSLPYEQYF
TGCGCCAGCAGCCTCCCCTACGAGCAGTACTTC
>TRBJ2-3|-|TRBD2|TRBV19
CASSPRGASTDTQYF
TGTGCCAGTAGTCCGCGGGGGGCCAGCACAGATACGCAGTATTTT
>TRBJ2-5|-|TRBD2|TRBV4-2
CASSLGTSGGAAETQYF
TGTGCCAGCAGCCTTGGGACTAGCGGGGGGGCCGCAGAGACCCAGTACTTC
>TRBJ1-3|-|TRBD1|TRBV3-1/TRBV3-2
CASSQHRGQGSGNTIYF
TGTGCCAGCAGCCAACACCGGGGACAGGGTAGTGGAAACACCATATATTTT
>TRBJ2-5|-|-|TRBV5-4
CASSFGSGEETQYF
TGTGCCAGCAGCTTCGGTTCCGGGGAAGAGACCCAGTACTTC
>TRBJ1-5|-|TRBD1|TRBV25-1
CASSAADRGYQPQHF
TGTGCCAGCAGTGCCGCGGACAGGGGTTATCAGCCCCAGCATTTT
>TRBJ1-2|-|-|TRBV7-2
CASSLASQSYGYTF
TGTGCCAGCAGCTTAGCTAGCCAGTCGTATGGCTACACCTTC
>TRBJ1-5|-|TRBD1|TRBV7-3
CASRDRGYSNQPQHF
TGTGCCAGCCGAGACAGGGGGTATAGCAATCAGCCCCAGCATTTT
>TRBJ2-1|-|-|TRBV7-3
CASSAHSYNEQFF
TGTGCCAGCAGCGCCCACAGTTACAATGAGCAGTTCTTC
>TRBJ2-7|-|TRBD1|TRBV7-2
CASSFRDRELLYF
TGTGCCAGCAGCTTCAGGGACAGGGAACTTCTGTACTTC
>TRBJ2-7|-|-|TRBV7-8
CASSLVAYEQYF
TGTGCCAGCAGCTTAGTAGCCTACGAGCAGTACTTC
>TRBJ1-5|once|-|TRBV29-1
CSVGGGSNQPQHF
TGCAGCGTTGGCGGGGGAAGCAATCAGCCCCAGCATTTT
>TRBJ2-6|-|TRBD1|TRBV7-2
CASRPSSGQPSGANVLTF
TGTGCCAGCAGACCTTCCTCGGGACAGCCTTCTGGGGCCAACGTCCTGACTTTC